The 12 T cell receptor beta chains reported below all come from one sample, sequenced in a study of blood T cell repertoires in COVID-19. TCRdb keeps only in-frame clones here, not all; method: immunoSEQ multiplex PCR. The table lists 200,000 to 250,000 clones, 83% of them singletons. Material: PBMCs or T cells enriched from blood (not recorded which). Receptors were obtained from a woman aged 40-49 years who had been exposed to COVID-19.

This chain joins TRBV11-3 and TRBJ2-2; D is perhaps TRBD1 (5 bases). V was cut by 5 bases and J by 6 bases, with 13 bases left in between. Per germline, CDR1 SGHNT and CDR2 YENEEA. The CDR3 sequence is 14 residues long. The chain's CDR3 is CASSPSRVAGELFF. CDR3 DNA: TGTGCCAGCAGCCCATCCAGGGTGGCCGGGGAGCTGTTTTTT.

The CDR3 nucleotides are TGCGCCAGCAGCCAAGAAGGAACAGGGTGGGCCCGGGATACGCAGTATTTT. As protein: CASSQEGTGWARDTQYF. V gene TRBV4-1 combines with J gene TRBJ2-3, with D maybe TRBD1 (6 bases). V was cut by 0 bases and J by 6 bases, with 19 bases left in between. The germline CDR1 and CDR2 sequences are MGHRA and YSYEKL. This CDR3 has 17 residues.

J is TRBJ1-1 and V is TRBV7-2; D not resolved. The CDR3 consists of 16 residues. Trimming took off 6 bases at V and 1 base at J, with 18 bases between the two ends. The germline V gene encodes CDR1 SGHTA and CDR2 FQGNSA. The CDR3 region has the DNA TGTGCCAGCAGGTCCCGCAGCATACAGAAGAACACTGAAGCTTTCTTT. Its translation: CASRSRSIQKNTEAFF. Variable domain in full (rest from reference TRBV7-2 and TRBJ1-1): GAGVSQSPSNKVTEKGKDVELRCDPISGHTALYWYRQSLGQGLEFLIYFQGNSAPDKSGLPSDRFSAERTGGSVSTLTIQRTQQEDSAVYLCASRSRSIQKNTEAFFGQGTRLTVV.

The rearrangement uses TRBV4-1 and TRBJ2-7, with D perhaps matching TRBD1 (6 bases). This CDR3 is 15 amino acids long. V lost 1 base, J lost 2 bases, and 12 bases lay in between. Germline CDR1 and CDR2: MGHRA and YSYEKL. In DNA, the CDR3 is TGCGCCAGCAGCCAAGGTACAGGGTCAGCCTACGAGCAGTACTTC. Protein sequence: CASSQGTGSAYEQYF.

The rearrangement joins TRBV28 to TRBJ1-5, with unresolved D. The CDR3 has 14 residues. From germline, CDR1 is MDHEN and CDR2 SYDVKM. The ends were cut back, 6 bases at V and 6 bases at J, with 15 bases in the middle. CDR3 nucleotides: TGTGCCAGCAGAACTACAGCCCTAGCTCAGCCCCAGCATTTT. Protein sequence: CASRTTALAQPQHF.

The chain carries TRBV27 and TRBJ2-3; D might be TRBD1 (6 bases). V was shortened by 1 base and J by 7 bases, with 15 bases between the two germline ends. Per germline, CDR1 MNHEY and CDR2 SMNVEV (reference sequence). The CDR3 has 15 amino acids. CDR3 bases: TGTGCCAGCAGTTTATTGGGTGGGGGCGGATATACGCAGTATTTT. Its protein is CASSLLGGGGYTQYF.

This CDR3 is CATSDPWTGFTEAFF. CDR3 nucleotides: TGTGCCACCAGTGATCCATGGACAGGGTTTACTGAAGCTTTCTTT. The chain couples TRBV24-1 to TRBJ1-1; 8 nucleotides match TRBD1. The V gene's germline CDR1 is KGHDR and CDR2 SFDVKD. The CDR3 contains 15 residues. V lost 3 bases and J lost 5; bases outside the gene matches: 7.

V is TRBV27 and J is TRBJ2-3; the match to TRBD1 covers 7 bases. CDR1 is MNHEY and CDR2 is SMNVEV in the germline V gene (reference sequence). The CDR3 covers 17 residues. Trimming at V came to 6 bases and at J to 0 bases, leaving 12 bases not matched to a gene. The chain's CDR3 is CASSRGQLFSSTDTQYF. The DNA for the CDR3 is TGTGCCAGCAGCCGGGGACAGTTATTTTCTAGCACAGATACGCAGTATTTT.

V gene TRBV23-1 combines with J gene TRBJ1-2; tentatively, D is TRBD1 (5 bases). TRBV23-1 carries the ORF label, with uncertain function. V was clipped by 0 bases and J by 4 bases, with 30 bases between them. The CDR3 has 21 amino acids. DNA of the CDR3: TGCGCCAGCAGTCAATCGTGGTTGGACCGGGACTCCCTTATAAAGAGCTATGGCTACACCTTC. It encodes CASSQSWLDRDSLIKSYGYTF.

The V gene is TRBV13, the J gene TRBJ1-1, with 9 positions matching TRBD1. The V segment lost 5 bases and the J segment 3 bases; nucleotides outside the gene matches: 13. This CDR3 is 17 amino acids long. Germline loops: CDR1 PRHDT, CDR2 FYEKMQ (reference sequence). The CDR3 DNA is TGTGCCAGCAGCCCCTCCGCGGCGACAGGGGGTTACACTGAAGCTTTCTTT. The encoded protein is CASSPSAATGGYTEAFF.

CDR3 amino acids: CASSRLPADNEKLFF. The CDR3 DNA is TGTGCCAGCAGCCGACTCCCGGCGGATAATGAAAAACTGTTTTTT. The rearrangement joins TRBV3-1 (or the pseudogene TRBV3-2) to TRBJ1-4; D is unclear. The CDR3 spans 15 residues. The V gene lost 4 bases and the J gene lost 4 bases, with 13 bases spanning the gap. Germline CDR1 and CDR2: LGHDT and YNNKEL (reference sequence).

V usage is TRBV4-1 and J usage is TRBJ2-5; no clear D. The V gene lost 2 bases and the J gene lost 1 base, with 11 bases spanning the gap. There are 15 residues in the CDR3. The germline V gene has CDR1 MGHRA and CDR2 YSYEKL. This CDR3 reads CASSQQLAVQETQYF. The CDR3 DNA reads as TGCGCCAGCAGCCAACAACTGGCGGTCCAAGAGACCCAGTACTTC.